Listed below are T cell receptor beta chains from one sample, sequenced in a study of blood T cell repertoires in COVID-19. Using immunoSEQ multiplex PCR, the repertoire was profiled, and TCRdb retains in-frame clones only, with some absent. The sample lists 140,000 or so clones; roughly 85% were seen once. Sequences were obtained from peripheral blood. These receptors all come from a man aged 50 or older with acute or convalescent COVID-19. Both conserved end residues are part of each CDR3. The order of the fields is J gene, clone size, V gene, CDR3 protein. Where a row states a size, it is once, few, many or the class of an expanded clone; other rows omit it.

TRBJ2-6 | once | TRBV19 | CASSIDTAGTGVRSGANVLTF
TRBJ1-1 | - | TRBV27 | CASSLGGGGTEAFF
TRBJ2-1 | - | TRBV4-1 | CASSPRLAGGGYNEQFF
TRBJ2-6 | - | TRBV12-5 | CASGSTGSGANVLTF
TRBJ2-7 | - | TRBV6-5 | CASAGGYSYEQYF
TRBJ1-2 | - | TRBV21-1 | CASSTTTGNYGYTF
TRBJ2-3 | - | TRBV5-1 | CASSSTSGRGTDTQYF
TRBJ2-7 | - | TRBV7-6 | CASSSGTSGEQYF
TRBJ2-7 | - | TRBV5-4 | CASSRDGSGWSYEQYF
TRBJ1-4 | - | TRBV28 | CASSFEGDDEKLFF
TRBJ1-1 | - | TRBV11-1 | CASSHRAREAFF
TRBJ2-1 | once | TRBV27 | CASSFGGSYNEQFF
TRBJ2-1 | - | TRBV6-6 | CASTLMETSNEQFF
TRBJ2-7 | - | TRBV7-9 | CASSRMAGGLEQYF
TRBJ2-3 | - | TRBV5-1 | CASSLGSSGRTDTQYF